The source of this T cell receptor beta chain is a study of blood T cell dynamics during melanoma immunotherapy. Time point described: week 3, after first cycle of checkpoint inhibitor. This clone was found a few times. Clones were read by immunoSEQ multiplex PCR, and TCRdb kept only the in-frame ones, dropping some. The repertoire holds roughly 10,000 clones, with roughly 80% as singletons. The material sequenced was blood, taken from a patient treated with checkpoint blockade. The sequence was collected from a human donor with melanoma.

The CDR3 reads CASSRTGIGDTEAFF. The CDR3 DNA reads as TGTGCCAGCAGCCGGACAGGGATTGGGGACACTGAAGCTTTCTTT. The V call is TRBV7-3, the J call TRBJ1-1; 8 nucleotides agree with TRBD1. There are 15 residues in the CDR3. The V segment lost 5 bases and the J segment 3 bases; nucleotides outside the gene matches: 8. Per germline, CDR1 SGHTA and CDR2 FQGTGA.